This T cell receptor beta chain derives from a study of radiation and T cells in renal cell carcinoma. The study, taken as a whole, reports: Top tumor clonotypes rose in blood 2 weeks post-radiation, then contracted.

Repertoires were generated with immunoSEQ multiplex PCR, while TCRdb's copy carries only in-frame clones and drops some. The sample holds tens of thousands of clones; around four fifths are singletons and the top ten take 9.4%. Points on this clone: Antigen: not known.

Time point specified: blood 4 weeks post-SBRT, at nephrectomy. Indicated treatment: 15 Gy SBRT to primary tumor, nephrectomy 4 weeks later. Nephrectomy followed 15 Gy stereotactic body radiation by 4 weeks. Germline CDR1 KGHSH, CDR2 LQKENI. V was trimmed by 2 bases and J by 4 bases, leaving 4 bases between them. The CDR3 covers 12 residues. The sequence was obtained from a man aged 50-60 years with renal cell carcinoma. The source was blood, collected from a patient whose treatment included radiotherapy and nephrectomy. The chain joins TRBV18 to TRBJ2-3; no definite D call. The CDR3 sequence: CASSPGSDTQYF. The CDR3, as DNA: TGTGCCAGCTCACCAGGGTCAGATACGCAGTATTTT.